Listed here is a single TCR beta chain. Its specificity is not known. Next came a second PCR, run for about 6 to 12 cycles, which used a sample-barcoded 5' primer along with a J-beta primer mix. TCRdb re-called the 5' RACE reads through MiXCR, storing one row per CDR3 protein. Here the sample spans some 930,000 distinct CDR3 sequences, 29% being singletons. The sample originates from a study of blood T cells in healthy people across ages. Overall study: About one barcoded beta molecule was captured per two T cells (by template switching). Broader study findings: Investigators viewed diversity estimates from one million T cells as underestimates, the study reported. Diversity of TCR beta per million T cells declined in a roughly linear way with age. CMV status of donors was unknown, possibly confounding expanded clonotype changes.

In germline, CDR1 is SGHRS, CDR2 YFSETQ. The V end lost 1 base, the J end lost 2 bases, and 10 bases lay between the germline ends. CDR3 length equals 15 residues. The sample was also linked to a second study, of T cells of mothers and their children.

The clonotype comes from a woman in her 40s in good health. The chain combines TRBV5-1 with TRBJ2-1, with D perhaps matching TRBD1 (5 bases). Input material: blood. The CDR3 sequence: CASSLPRTPYNEQFF. DNA of the CDR3: TGCGCCAGCAGCTTGCCCCGGACACCCTACAATGAGCAGTTCTTC.